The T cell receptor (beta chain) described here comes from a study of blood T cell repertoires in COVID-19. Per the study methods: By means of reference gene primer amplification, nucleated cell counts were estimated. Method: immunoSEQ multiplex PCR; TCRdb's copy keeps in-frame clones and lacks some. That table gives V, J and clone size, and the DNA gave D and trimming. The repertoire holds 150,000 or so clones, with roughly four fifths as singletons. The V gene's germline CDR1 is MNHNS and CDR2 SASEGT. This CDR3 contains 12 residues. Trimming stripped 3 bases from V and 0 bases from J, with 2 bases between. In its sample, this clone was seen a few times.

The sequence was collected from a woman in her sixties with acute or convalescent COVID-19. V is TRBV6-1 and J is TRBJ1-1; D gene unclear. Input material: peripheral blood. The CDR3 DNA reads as TGTGCCAGCAGTGATATGAACACTGAAGCTTTCTTT. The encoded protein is CASSDMNTEAFF.